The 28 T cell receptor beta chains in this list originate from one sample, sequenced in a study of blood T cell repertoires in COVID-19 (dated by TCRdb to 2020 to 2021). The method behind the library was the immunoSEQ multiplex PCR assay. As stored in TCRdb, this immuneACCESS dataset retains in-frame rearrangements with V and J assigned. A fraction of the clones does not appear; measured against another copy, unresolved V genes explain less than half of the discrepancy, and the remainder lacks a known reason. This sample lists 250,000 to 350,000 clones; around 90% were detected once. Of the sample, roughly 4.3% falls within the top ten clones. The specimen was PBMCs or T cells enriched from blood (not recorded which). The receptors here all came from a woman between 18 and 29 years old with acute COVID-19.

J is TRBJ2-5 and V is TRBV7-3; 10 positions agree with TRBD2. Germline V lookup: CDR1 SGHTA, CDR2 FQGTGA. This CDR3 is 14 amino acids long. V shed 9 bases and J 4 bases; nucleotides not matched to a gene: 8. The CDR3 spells CASRQREGRETQYF. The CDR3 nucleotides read TGTGCCAGTAGGCAGCGGGAGGGAAGAGAGACCCAGTACTTC. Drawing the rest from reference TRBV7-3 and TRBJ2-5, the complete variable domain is GAGVSQTPSNKVTEKGKYVELRCDPISGHTALYWYRQSLGQGPEFLIYFQGTGAADDSGLPNDRFFAVRPEGSVSTLKIQRTERGDSAVYLCASRQREGRETQYFGPGTRLLVL.

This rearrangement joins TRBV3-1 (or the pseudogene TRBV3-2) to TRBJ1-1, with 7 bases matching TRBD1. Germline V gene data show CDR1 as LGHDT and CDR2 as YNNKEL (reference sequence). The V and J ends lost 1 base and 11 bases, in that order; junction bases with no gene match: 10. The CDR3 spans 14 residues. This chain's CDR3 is CASSQGTGQLGAFF. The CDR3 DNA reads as TGTGCCAGCAGCCAAGGGACAGGACAGTTAGGGGCTTTCTTT.

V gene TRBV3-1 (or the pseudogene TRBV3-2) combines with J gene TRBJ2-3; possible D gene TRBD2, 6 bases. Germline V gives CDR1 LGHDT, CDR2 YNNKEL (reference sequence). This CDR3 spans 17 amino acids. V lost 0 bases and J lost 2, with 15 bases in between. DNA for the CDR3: TGTGCCAGCAGCCAAGACCCCCTTCGCGGGGCCACAGATACGCAGTATTTT. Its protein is CASSQDPLRGATDTQYF.

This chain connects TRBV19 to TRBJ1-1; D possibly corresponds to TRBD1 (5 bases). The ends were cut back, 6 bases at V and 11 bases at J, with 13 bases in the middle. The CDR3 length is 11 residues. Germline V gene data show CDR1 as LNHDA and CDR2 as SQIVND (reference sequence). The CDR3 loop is CASSSGTGAFF. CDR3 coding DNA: TGTGCCAGTAGCTCGGGGACTGGTGCTTTCTTT.

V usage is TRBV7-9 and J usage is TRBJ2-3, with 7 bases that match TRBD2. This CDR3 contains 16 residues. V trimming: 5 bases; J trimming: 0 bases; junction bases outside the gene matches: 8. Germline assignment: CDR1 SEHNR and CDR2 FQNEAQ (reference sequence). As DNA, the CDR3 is TGTGCCAGCAGCCTGGTACTAGCGTCGAGCACAGATACGCAGTATTTT. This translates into CASSLVLASSTDTQYF.

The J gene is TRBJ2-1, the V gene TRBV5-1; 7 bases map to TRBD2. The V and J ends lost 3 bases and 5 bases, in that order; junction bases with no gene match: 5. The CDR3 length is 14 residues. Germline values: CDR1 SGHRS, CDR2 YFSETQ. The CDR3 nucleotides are TGCGCCAGCAGCTCAGGACTAGGTCACAATGAGCAGTTCTTC. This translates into CASSSGLGHNEQFF.

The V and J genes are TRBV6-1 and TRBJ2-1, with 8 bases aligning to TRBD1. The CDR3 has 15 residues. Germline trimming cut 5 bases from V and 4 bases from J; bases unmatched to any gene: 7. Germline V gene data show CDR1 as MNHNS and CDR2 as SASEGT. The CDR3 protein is CASSRTGYEYNEQFF. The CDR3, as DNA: TGTGCCAGCAGTCGGACAGGGTACGAATACAATGAGCAGTTCTTC.

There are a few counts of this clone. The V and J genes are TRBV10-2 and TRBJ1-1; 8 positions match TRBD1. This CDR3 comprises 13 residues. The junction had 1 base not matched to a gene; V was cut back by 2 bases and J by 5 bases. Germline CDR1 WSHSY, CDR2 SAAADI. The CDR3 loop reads CASSEQGATEAFF. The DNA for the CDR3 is TGCGCCAGCAGTGAGCAGGGGGCAACTGAAGCTTTCTTT.

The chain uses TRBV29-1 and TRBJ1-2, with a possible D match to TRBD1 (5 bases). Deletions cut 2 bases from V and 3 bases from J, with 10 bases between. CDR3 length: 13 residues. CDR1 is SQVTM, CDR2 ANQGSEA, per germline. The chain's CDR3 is CSVERGGYYGYTF. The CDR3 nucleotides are TGCAGCGTTGAAAGGGGCGGTTACTATGGCTACACCTTC.

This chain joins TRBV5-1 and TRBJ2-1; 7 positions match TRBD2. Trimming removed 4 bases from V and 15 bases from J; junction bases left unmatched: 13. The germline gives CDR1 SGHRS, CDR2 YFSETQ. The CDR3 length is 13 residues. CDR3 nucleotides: TGCGCCAGCAGCCCGAGGCTAGCGGTGAACGGGTTCTTC. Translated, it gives CASSPRLAVNGFF.

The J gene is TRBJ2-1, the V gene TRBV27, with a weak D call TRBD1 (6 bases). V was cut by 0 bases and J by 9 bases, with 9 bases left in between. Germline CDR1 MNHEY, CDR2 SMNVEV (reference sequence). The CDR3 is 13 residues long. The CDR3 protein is CASSLSTGSEQFF. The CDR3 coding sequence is TGTGCCAGCAGTTTATCGACAGGAAGTGAGCAGTTCTTC.

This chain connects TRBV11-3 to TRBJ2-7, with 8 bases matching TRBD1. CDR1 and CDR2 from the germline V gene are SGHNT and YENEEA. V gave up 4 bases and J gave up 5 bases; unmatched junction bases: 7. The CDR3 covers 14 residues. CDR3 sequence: CASSSRQGINEQYF. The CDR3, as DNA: TGTGCCAGCAGCTCCCGACAGGGGATCAACGAGCAGTACTTC.

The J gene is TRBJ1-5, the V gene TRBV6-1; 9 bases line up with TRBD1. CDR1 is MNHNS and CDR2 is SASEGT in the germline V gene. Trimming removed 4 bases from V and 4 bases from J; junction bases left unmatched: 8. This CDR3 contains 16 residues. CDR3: CASSVRDRVGNQPQHF. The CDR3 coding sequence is TGTGCCAGCAGTGTCCGGGACAGGGTAGGTAATCAGCCCCAGCATTTT.

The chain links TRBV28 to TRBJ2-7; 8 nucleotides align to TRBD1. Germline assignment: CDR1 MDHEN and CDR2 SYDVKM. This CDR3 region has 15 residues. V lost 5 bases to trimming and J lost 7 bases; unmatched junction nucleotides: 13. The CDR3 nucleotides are TGTGCCAGCAGTCCTTCGGACAGGGATAAGGGGGAGCAGTACTTC. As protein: CASSPSDRDKGEQYF.

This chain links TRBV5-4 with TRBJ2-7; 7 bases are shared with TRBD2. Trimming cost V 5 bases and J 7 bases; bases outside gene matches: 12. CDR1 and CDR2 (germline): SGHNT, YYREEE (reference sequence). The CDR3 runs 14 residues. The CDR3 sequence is CASSLGGGLREQYF. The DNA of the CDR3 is TGTGCCAGCAGTCTGGGCGGGGGATTGAGGGAGCAGTACTTC. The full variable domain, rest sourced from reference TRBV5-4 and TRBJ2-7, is ETGVTQSPTHLIKTRGQQVTLRCSSQSGHNTVSWYQQALGQGPQFIFQYYREEENGRGNFPPRFSGLQFPNYSSELNVNALELDDSALYLCASSLGGGLREQYFGPGTRLTVT.

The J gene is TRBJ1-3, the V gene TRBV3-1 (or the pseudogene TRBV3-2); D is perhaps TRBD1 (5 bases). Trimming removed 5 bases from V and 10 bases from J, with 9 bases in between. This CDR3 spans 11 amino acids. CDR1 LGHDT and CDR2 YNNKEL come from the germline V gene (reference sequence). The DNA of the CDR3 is TGTGCCAGCAGCATAGGGGAAACCATATATTTT. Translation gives CASSIGETIYF.

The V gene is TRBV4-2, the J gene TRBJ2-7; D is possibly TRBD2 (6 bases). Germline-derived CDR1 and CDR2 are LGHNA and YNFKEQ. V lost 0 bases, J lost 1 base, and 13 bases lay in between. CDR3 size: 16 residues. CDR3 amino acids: CASSQEERVPSYEQYF. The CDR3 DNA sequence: TGTGCCAGCAGCCAAGAGGAGCGGGTACCTTCCTACGAGCAGTACTTC.

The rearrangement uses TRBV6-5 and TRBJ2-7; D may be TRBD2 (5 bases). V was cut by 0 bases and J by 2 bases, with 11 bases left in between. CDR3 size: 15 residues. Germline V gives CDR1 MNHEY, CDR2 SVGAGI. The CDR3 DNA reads TGTGCCAGCAGTTACTCAGAAGCGGATGCCTACGAGCAGTACTTC. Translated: CASSYSEADAYEQYF.

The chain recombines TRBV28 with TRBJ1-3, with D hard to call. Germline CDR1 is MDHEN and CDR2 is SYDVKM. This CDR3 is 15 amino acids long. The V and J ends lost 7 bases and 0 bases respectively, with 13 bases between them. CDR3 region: CASNTDGSSGNTIYF. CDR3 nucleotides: TGTGCCAGCAACACCGACGGGAGCTCTGGAAACACCATATATTTT.

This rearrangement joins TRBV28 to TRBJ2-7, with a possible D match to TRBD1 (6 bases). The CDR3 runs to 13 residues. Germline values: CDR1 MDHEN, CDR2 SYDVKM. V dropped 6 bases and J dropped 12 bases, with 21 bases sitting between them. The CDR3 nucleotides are TGTGCCAGCAGCAGATACCGTGGGGGCGAGGGGTACTTC. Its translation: CASSRYRGGEGYF.

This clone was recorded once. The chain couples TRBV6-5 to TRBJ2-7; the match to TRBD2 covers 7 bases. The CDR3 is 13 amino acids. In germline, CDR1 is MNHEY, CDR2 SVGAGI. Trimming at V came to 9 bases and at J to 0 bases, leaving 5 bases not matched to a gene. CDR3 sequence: CARISGPSYEQYF. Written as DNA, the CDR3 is TGTGCCAGGATTAGCGGGCCCTCCTACGAGCAGTACTTC.

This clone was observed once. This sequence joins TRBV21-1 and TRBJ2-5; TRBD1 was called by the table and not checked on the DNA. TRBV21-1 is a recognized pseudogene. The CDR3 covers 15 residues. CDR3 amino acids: CASSIYSFTQETQYF. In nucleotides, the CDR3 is TGTGCCAGCAGCATATACAGTTTTACCCAAGAGACCCAGTACTTC.

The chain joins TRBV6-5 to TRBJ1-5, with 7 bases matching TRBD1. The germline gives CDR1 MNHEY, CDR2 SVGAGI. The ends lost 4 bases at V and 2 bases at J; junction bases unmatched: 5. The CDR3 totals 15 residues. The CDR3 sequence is CASSSNRGGNQPQHF. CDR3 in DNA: TGTGCCAGCAGTTCGAACAGGGGTGGCAATCAGCCCCAGCATTTT.

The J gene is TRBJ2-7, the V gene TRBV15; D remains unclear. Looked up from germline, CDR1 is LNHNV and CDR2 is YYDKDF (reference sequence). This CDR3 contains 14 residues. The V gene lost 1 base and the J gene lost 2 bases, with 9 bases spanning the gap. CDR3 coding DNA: TGTGCCACCAGCAGAGGCACTGAAGCCTACGAGCAGTACTTC. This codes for CATSRGTEAYEQYF.

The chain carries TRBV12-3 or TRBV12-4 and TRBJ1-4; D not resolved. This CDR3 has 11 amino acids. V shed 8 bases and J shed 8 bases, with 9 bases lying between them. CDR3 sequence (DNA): TGTGCCAGCCGGAGATCAGAAAAACTGTTTTTT. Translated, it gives CASRRSEKLFF.

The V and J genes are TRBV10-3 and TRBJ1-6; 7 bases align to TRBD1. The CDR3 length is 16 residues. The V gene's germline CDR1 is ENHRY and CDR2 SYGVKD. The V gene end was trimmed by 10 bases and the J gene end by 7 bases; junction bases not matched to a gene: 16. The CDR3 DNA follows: TGTGCCAGCAAAAACTCAGGCGGGACAGCAAATTCACCCCTCCACTTT. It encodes CASKNSGGTANSPLHF.

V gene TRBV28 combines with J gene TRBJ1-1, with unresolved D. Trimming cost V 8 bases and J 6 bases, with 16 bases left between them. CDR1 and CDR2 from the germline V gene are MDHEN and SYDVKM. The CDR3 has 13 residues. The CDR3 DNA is TGTGCCAGCCGCGGTGTGAGAGGATCTGAAGCTTTCTTT. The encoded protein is CASRGVRGSEAFF.

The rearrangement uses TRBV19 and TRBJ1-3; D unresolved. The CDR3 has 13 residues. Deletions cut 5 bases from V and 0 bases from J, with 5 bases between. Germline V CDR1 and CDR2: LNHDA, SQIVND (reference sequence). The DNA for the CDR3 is TGTGCCAGTAGTCGGTTCTCTGGAAACACCATATATTTT. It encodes CASSRFSGNTIYF.